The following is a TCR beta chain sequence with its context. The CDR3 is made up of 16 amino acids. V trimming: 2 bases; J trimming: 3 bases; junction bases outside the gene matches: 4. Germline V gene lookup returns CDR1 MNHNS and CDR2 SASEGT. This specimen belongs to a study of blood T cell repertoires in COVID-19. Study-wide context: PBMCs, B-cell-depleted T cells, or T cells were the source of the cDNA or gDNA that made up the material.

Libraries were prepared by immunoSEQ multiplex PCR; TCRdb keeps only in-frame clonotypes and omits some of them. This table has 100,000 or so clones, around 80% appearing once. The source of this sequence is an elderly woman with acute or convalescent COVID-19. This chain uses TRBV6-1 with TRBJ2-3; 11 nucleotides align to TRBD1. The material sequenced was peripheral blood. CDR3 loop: CASSELGQGATDTQYF. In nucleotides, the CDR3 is TGTGCCAGCAGTGAACTAGGACAGGGGGCAACAGATACGCAGTATTTT.